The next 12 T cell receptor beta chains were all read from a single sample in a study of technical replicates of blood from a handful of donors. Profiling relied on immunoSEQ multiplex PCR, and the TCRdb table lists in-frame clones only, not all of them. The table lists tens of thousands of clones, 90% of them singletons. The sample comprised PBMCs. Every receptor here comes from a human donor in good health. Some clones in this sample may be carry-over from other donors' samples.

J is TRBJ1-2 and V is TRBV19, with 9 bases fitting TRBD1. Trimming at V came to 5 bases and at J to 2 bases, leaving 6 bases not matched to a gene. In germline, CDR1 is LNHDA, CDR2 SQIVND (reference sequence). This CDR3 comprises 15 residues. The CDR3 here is CASSSSGTGNYGYTF. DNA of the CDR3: TGTGCCAGTAGTTCCTCCGGGACAGGGAACTATGGCTACACCTTC.

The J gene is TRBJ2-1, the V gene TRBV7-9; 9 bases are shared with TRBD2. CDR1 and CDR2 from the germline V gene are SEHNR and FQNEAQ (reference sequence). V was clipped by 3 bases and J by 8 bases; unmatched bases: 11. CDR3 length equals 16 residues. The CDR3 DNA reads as TGTGCCAGCAGCTTCGGCGGGGGGGCTTCTGTAGATGAGCAGTTCTTC. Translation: CASSFGGGASVDEQFF.

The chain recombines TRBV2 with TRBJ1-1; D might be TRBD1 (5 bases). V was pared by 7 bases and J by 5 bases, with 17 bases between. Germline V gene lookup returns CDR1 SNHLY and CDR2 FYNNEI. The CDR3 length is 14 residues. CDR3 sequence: CASTPRTRGTEAFF. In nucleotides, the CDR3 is TGTGCCAGCACCCCTAGAACGCGGGGGACTGAAGCTTTCTTT.

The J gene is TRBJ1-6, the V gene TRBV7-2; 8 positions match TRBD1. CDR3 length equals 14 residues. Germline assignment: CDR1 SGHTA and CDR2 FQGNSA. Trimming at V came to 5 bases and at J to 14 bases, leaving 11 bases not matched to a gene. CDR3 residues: CASSQWTGSNTLHF. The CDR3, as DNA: TGTGCCAGCAGCCAATGGACAGGGTCAAACACCCTCCACTTT. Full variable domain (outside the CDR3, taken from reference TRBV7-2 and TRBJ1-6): GAGVSQSPSNKVTEKGKDVELRCDPISGHTALYWYRQSLGQGLEFLIYFQGNSAPDKSGLPSDRFSAERTGGSVSTLTIQRTQQEDSAVYLCASSQWTGSNTLHFGNGTRLTVT.

The CDR3 DNA follows: TGTGCCAGCAGTTTTGACGAGGGCTACGAGCAGTACTTC. Encoded protein: CASSFDEGYEQYF. The chain couples TRBV27 to TRBJ2-7, with D possibly TRBD2 on 5 matching bases. V was trimmed by 3 bases and J by 3 bases, leaving 9 bases between them. CDR1 is MNHEY and CDR2 is SMNVEV in the germline V gene (reference sequence). This CDR3 is built from 13 residues.

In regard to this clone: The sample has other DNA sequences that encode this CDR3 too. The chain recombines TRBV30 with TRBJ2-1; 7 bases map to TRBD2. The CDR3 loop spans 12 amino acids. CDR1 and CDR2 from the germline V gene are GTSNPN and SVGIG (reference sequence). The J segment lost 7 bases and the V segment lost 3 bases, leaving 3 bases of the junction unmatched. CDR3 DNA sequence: TGTGCCTGGAGCTGGGGGGGAAATGAGCAGTTCTTC. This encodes CAWSWGGNEQFF. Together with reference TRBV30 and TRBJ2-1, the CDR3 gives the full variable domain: SQTIHQWPATLVQPVGSPLSLECTVEGTSNPNLYWYRQAAGRGLQLLFYSVGIGQISSEVPQNLSASRPQDRQFILSSKKLLLSDSGFYLCAWSWGGNEQFFGPGTRLTVL.

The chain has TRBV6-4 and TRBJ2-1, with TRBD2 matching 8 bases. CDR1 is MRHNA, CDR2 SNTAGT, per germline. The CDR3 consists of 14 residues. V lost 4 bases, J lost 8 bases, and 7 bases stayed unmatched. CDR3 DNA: TGTGCCAGCAGTGCGGGAGGGCCGAGGGATGAGCAGTTCTTC. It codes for CASSAGGPRDEQFF.

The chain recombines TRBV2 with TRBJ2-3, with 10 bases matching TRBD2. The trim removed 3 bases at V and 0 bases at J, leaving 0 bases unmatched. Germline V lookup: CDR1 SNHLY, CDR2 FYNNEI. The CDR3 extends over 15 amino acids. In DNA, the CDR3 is TGTGCCAGCAGTGATAGCGGGAGGAGCACAGATACGCAGTATTTT. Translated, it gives CASSDSGRSTDTQYF.

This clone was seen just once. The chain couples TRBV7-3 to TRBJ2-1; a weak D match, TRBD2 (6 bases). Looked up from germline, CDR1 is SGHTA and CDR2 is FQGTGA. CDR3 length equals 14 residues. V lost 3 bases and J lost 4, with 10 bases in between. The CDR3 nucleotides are TGTGCCAGCAGCTTGGGGGGAGGTTACAATGAGCAGTTCTTC. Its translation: CASSLGGGYNEQFF.

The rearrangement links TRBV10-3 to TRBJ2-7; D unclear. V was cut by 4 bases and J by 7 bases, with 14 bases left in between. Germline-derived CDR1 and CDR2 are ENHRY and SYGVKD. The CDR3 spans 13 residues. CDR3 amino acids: CAISVSESGEQYF. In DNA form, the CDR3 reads TGTGCCATCAGTGTCTCGGAGAGTGGGGAGCAGTACTTC.

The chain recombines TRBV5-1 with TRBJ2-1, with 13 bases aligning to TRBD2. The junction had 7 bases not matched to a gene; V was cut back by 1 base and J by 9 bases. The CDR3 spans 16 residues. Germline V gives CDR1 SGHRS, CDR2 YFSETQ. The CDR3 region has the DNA TGCGCCAGCAGCTTGTCTGGGACTAGCGGGATGAGTGAGCAGTTCTTC. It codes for CASSLSGTSGMSEQFF. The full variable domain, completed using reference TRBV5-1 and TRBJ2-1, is KAGVTQTPRYLIKTRGQQVTLSCSPISGHRSVSWYQQTPGQGLQFLFEYFSETQRNKGNFPGRFSGRQFSNSRSEMNVSTLELGDSALYLCASSLSGTSGMSEQFFGPGTRLTVL.

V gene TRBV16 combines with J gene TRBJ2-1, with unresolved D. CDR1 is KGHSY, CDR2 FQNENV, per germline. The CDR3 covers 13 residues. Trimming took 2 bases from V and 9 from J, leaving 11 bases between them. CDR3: CASSQGSEPEQFF. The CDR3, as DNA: TGTGCCAGCAGCCAAGGGTCGGAGCCTGAGCAGTTCTTC. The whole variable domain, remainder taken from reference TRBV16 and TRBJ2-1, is GEEVAQTPKHLVRGEGQKAKLYCAPIKGHSYVFWYQQVLKNEFKFLISFQNENVFDETGMPKERFSAKCLPNSPCSLEIQATKLEDSAVYFCASSQGSEPEQFFGPGTRLTVL.